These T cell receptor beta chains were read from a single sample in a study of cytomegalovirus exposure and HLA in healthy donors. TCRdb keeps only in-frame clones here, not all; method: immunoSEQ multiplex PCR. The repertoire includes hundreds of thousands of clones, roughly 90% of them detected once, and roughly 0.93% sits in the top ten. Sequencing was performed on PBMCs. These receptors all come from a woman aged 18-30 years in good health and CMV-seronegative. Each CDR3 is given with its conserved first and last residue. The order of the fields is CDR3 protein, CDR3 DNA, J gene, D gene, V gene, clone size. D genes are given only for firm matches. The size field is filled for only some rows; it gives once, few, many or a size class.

CDR3 protein: CASSLWDRGAGKSYNEQFF
CDR3 DNA: TGTGCCAGTAGTTTATGGGACAGGGGAGCGGGAAAGTCCTACAATGAGCAGTTCTTC
J gene: TRBJ2-1
D gene: TRBD1
V gene: TRBV19
clone size: .

CDR3 protein: CATSRLTGQGAGELFF
CDR3 DNA: TGTGCCACCAGCAGGCTAACGGGACAGGGGGCCGGGGAGCTGTTTTTT
J gene: TRBJ2-2
D gene: TRBD1
V gene: TRBV15
clone size: .

CDR3 protein: CASSMGDFSAQYF
CDR3 DNA: TGTGCCAGTAGTATGGGGGACTTCTCGGCCCAGTACTTC
J gene: TRBJ2-5
D gene: .
V gene: TRBV19
clone size: .

CDR3 protein: CASSQETAGGTDTQYF
CDR3 DNA: TGCGCCAGCAGCCAAGAAACTGCGGGAGGCACAGATACGCAGTATTTT
J gene: TRBJ2-3
D gene: TRBD2
V gene: TRBV4-3
clone size: .

CDR3 protein: CATSGGSSTEQYF
CDR3 DNA: TGTGCCACCAGTGGCGGGAGTAGTACCGAGCAGTACTTC
J gene: TRBJ2-7
D gene: TRBD2
V gene: TRBV15
clone size: .

CDR3 protein: CASSDGRETQYF
CDR3 DNA: TGTGCCAGCAGCGATGGGAGAGAGACCCAGTACTTC
J gene: TRBJ2-5
D gene: .
V gene: TRBV9
clone size: .

CDR3 protein: CASSPTSGRHEQFF
CDR3 DNA: TGCGCCAGCAGCCCGACTAGCGGGAGGCATGAGCAGTTCTTC
J gene: TRBJ2-1
D gene: TRBD2
V gene: TRBV5-1
clone size: .

CDR3 protein: CASKTSVGNEQFF
CDR3 DNA: TGTGCCAGCAAGACTAGCGTAGGCAATGAGCAGTTCTTC
J gene: TRBJ2-1
D gene: TRBD2
V gene: TRBV6-5
clone size: .

CDR3 protein: CASSPPAQAYEQYF
CDR3 DNA: TGTGCCAGCTCACCACCGGCTCAGGCCTACGAGCAGTACTTC
J gene: TRBJ2-7
D gene: .
V gene: TRBV18
clone size: .

CDR3 protein: CATSRERGMGGASTRGPNTGELFF
CDR3 DNA: TGTGCCACCAGCAGAGAGAGGGGGATGGGAGGGGCCTCGACCCGCGGGCCGAACACCGGGGAGCTGTTTTTT
J gene: TRBJ2-2
D gene: .
V gene: TRBV15
clone size: .

CDR3 protein: CASSFYRGRNTEAFF
CDR3 DNA: TGTGCCAGCAGCTTCTACAGGGGGAGGAACACTGAAGCTTTCTTT
J gene: TRBJ1-1
D gene: TRBD1
V gene: TRBV7-2
clone size: .

CDR3 protein: CASRRLGAEGGTGNQPQHF
CDR3 DNA: TGTGCCAGCAGGCGTCTGGGGGCCGAGGGGGGGACCGGTAATCAGCCCCAGCATTTT
J gene: TRBJ1-5
D gene: .
V gene: TRBV28
clone size: .

CDR3 protein: CASSPRWGADTEAFF
CDR3 DNA: TGTGCCAGCAGCCCTAGGTGGGGCGCAGACACTGAAGCTTTCTTT
J gene: TRBJ1-1
D gene: .
V gene: TRBV6-6
clone size: .

CDR3 protein: CASSAASGGPYEQYF
CDR3 DNA: TGTGCCAGCAGTGCTGCTAGCGGGGGACCCTACGAGCAGTACTTC
J gene: TRBJ2-7
D gene: TRBD2
V gene: TRBV2
clone size: .

CDR3 protein: CASSLPGSGNTIYF
CDR3 DNA: TGTGCCAGCAGCTTACCAGGTTCTGGAAACACCATATATTTT
J gene: TRBJ1-3
D gene: .
V gene: TRBV5-6
clone size: .

CDR3 protein: CASSLNSYEQYF
CDR3 DNA: TGCGCCAGCAGCTTGAACAGTTACGAGCAGTACTTC
J gene: TRBJ2-7
D gene: .
V gene: TRBV5-1
clone size: once

CDR3 protein: CASSGRGGTEAFF
CDR3 DNA: TGTGCCAGCAGTGGGCGGGGAGGCACTGAAGCTTTCTTT
J gene: TRBJ1-1
D gene: .
V gene: TRBV2
clone size: .

CDR3 protein: CASSQESGGPYEQYF
CDR3 DNA: TGTGCCAGCAGCCAAGAAAGCGGGGGTCCCTACGAGCAGTACTTC
J gene: TRBJ2-7
D gene: TRBD2
V gene: TRBV4-2
clone size: .

CDR3 protein: CASSITGALVYEQFF
CDR3 DNA: TGTGCCAGCAGTATTACCGGTGCCCTAGTGTATGAGCAGTTCTTC
J gene: TRBJ2-1
D gene: .
V gene: TRBV28
clone size: .

CDR3 protein: CASGLGSGYEQYF
CDR3 DNA: TGTGCTAGTGGTTTGGGTAGCGGCTACGAGCAGTACTTC
J gene: TRBJ2-7
D gene: .
V gene: TRBV12-5
clone size: .

CDR3 protein: CASSYSNRVSQPQHF
CDR3 DNA: TGTGCCAGCAGTTACTCGAACAGGGTAAGCCAGCCCCAGCATTTT
J gene: TRBJ1-5
D gene: .
V gene: TRBV6-6
clone size: .

CDR3 protein: CASSSTGVDEKLFF
CDR3 DNA: TGTGCCAGCAGCTCGACAGGGGTGGATGAAAAACTGTTTTTT
J gene: TRBJ1-4
D gene: TRBD1
V gene: TRBV5-4
clone size: .

CDR3 protein: CASSQDRGRFFFGYTF
CDR3 DNA: TGTGCCAGCAGCCAGGACAGGGGAAGGTTCTTCTTTGGCTACACCTTC
J gene: TRBJ1-2
D gene: TRBD1
V gene: TRBV5-6
clone size: .

CDR3 protein: CASSPNSRDSPGADTQYF
CDR3 DNA: TGTGCCAGCTCACCAAACTCGCGGGACTCCCCTGGGGCAGATACGCAGTATTTT
J gene: TRBJ2-3
D gene: .
V gene: TRBV18
clone size: .

CDR3 protein: CASSPPDQPQHF
CDR3 DNA: TGTGCCAGCAGTCCCCCCGATCAGCCCCAGCATTTT
J gene: TRBJ1-5
D gene: .
V gene: TRBV28
clone size: few

CDR3 protein: CASSFELGPGQGAYEQYF
CDR3 DNA: TGTGCCAGCAGCTTTGAACTTGGGCCGGGACAGGGGGCCTACGAGCAGTACTTC
J gene: TRBJ2-7
D gene: TRBD1
V gene: TRBV5-6
clone size: .

CDR3 protein: CASSERAGGTEAFF
CDR3 DNA: TGTGCCAGCAGTGAGAGGGCCGGGGGGACTGAAGCTTTCTTT
J gene: TRBJ1-1
D gene: .
V gene: TRBV7-6
clone size: .

CDR3 protein: CASSIGGSIQYF
CDR3 DNA: TGTGCCAGTAGTATCGGCGGGAGCATTCAGTACTTC
J gene: TRBJ2-4
D gene: TRBD2
V gene: TRBV19
clone size: .

CDR3 protein: CASSLTGTSVLNEQFF
CDR3 DNA: TGTGCCAGCAGCTTGACCGGGACTAGCGTTCTCAATGAGCAGTTCTTC
J gene: TRBJ2-1
D gene: TRBD2
V gene: TRBV11-3
clone size: .

CDR3 protein: CASSLSGTSYEQYF
CDR3 DNA: TGTGCCAGCAGCCTTAGCGGGACCAGCTACGAGCAGTACTTC
J gene: TRBJ2-7
D gene: TRBD2
V gene: TRBV7-9
clone size: .

CDR3 protein: CASSVSYGRENIQYF
CDR3 DNA: TGCGCCAGCAGCGTGTCGTATGGCAGGGAAAACATTCAGTACTTC
J gene: TRBJ2-4
D gene: .
V gene: TRBV5-1
clone size: .

CDR3 protein: CASTMDRSGGYTF
CDR3 DNA: TGTGCCAGTACAATGGACAGGAGTGGTGGCTACACCTTC
J gene: TRBJ1-2
D gene: TRBD1
V gene: TRBV19
clone size: .

CDR3 protein: CASSSAGTATGELFF
CDR3 DNA: TGTGCCAGCAGCTCCGCCGGGACTGCTACCGGGGAGCTGTTTTTT
J gene: TRBJ2-2
D gene: .
V gene: TRBV5-5
clone size: .

CDR3 protein: CASSGTSGYEQYF
CDR3 DNA: TGTGCCAGCAGTGGGACTAGCGGGTACGAGCAGTACTTC
J gene: TRBJ2-7
D gene: TRBD2
V gene: TRBV28
clone size: .

CDR3 protein: CSARHNYGYTF
CDR3 DNA: TGCAGTGCTAGACATAACTATGGCTACACCTTC
J gene: TRBJ1-2
D gene: .
V gene: TRBV20-1
clone size: .

CDR3 protein: CASSEASRTRYGYTF
CDR3 DNA: TGTGCCAGCAGTGAAGCGAGTCGGACAAGGTATGGCTACACCTTC
J gene: TRBJ1-2
D gene: .
V gene: TRBV2
clone size: .

CDR3 protein: CASSLLFTLAGRGTQFF
CDR3 DNA: TGTGCCAGCAGTCTCCTCTTCACACTAGCGGGACGAGGGACGCAGTTCTTC
J gene: TRBJ2-1
D gene: TRBD2
V gene: TRBV28
clone size: .